This T cell receptor beta chain stems from a study of TIL therapy for anti-PD-1-resistant metastatic lung cancer. Study-wide background: Several tumors were EGFR-mutant and two were ALK-rearranged.

Findings of the study overall: Many TIL product clones were absent from baseline tumor, suggesting clonal contraction.

Noted time point: pre-treatment sample, taken before nivolumab and TIL therapy. Most excised metastases sampled were pleural nodules or supraclavicular lymph nodes. The libraries were made with immunoSEQ v3. Libraries were sequenced to around 2 million read pairs (survey) or roughly 5-6.5 million (deep). Profiling relied on immunoSEQ multiplex PCR, and the TCRdb table lists in-frame clones only, not all of them. Here the sample spans approximately 87,000 clones, about 71% being singletons. The V and J ends lost 3 bases and 6 bases respectively, with 7 bases between them. CDR3 length: 12 amino acids. Germline loops: CDR1 ENHRY, CDR2 SYGVKD. This clone showed up just a few times. Its specificity is not known.

Here the sequenced sample was tumor tissue, taken at baseline. V usage is TRBV10-3 and J usage is TRBJ2-3, with D possibly matching TRBD2 (5 bases). The TCR was taken from a person aged 25-85 years with non-small cell lung cancer. DNA for the CDR3: TGTGCCATCAGTGACTGGGAGGATACGCAGTATTTT. Protein product: CAISDWEDTQYF.